Reported below is one TCR beta chain. Its antigen is undetermined. One end of the junction does not line up with germline, which may come from a read error. One entry per CDR3 protein, called by TCRdb with MiXCR from the 5' RACE reads. The repertoire holds under 550,000 distinct CDR3 sequences, with 20% to 25% as singletons. The sample belongs to a study of T cells after yellow fever vaccination. Overall study: Fractions of limited cellularity were prepared by means of SMART-Seq v4 Ultra Low Input.

The CDR3 has 16 amino acids. Germline-derived CDR1 and CDR2 are SGHNT and YENEEA. Study-wide results and limits: Weaker in magnitude, the secondary response showed a faster peak on day 5 versus 15. CD4 and CD8 compartments shared a small share of clonotypes. Most clones from primary vaccination were detected again post-booster (around 95% CD4, roughly 91% CD8).

The input for sequencing was PBMCs, taken 21 days after the first yellow fever vaccination. The J gene is TRBJ2-1, the V gene TRBV11-3, with D possibly matching TRBD1 (6 bases). This clonotype was sampled from a man aged 18 to 29 who received the YFV17D yellow fever vaccine. CDR3 DNA: TGTGCCAGCAGCTTACGGACAGACCCTTCAGGGGATGAGCGGTTCTTC. Its protein product is CASSLRTDPSGDERFF.